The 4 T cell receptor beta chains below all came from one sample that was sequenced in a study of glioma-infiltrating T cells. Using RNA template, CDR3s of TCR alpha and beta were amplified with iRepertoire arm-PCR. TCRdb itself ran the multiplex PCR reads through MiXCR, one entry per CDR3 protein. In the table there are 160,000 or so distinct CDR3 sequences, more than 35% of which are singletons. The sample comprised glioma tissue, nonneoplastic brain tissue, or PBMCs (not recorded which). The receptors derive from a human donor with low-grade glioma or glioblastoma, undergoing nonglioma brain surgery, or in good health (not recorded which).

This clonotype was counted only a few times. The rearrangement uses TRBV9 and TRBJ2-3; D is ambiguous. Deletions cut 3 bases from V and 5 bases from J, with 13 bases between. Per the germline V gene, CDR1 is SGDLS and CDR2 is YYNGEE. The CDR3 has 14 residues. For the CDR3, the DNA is TGTGCCAGCAGCGCAAAACTAAGAAAAGATACGCAGTATTTT. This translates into CASSAKLRKDTQYF. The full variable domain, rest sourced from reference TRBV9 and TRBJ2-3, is DSGVTQTPKHLITATGQRVTLRCSPRSGDLSVYWYQQSLDQGLQFLIQYYNGEERAKGNILERFSAQQFPDLHSELNLSSLELGDSALYFCASSAKLRKDTQYFGPGTRLTVL.

DNA of the CDR3: TGTGCCAGCAGCTTGACTAGCGGCCAAGATACGCAGTATTTT. Translation gives CASSLTSGQDTQYF. The V gene is TRBV5-4, the J gene TRBJ2-3; 8 nucleotides agree with TRBD2. This CDR3 comprises 14 residues. Germline-derived CDR1 and CDR2 are SGHNT and YYREEE (reference sequence). With V trimmed by 1 base and J by 5 bases, 3 bases remained unmatched.

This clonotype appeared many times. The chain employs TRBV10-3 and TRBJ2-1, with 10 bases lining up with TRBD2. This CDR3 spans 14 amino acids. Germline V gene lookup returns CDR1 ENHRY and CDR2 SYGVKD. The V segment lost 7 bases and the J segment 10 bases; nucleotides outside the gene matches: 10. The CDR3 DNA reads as TGTGCCATCAACCCTAGCGGGAGTCGTGGAGAGCAGTTCTTC. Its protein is CAINPSGSRGEQFF.

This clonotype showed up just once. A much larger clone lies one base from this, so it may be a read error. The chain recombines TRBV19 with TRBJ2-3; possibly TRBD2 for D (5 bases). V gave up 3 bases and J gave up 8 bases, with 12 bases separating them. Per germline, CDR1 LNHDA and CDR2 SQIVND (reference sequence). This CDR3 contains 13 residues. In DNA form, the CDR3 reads TGTGCCAGTAGTATTTTTGCAGGAGGTACGCAGTATTTT. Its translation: CASSIFAGGTQYF. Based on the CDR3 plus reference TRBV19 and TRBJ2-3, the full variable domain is DGGITQSPKYLFRKEGQNVTLSCEQNLNHDAMYWYRQDPGQGLRLIYYSQIVNDFQKGDIAEGYSVSREKKESFPLTVTSAQKNPTAFYLCASSIFAGGTQYFGPGTRLTVL.